Listed below are T cell receptor beta chains from one sample, sequenced in a study of blood T cell repertoires in COVID-19. Sequenced by immunoSEQ multiplex PCR; TCRdb stores in-frame clones only, minus some. The sample consists of under 250,000 clones, 88% of them appearing once. Sequences were obtained from peripheral blood. All receptors derive from an older woman with acute or convalescent COVID-19. CDR3s include the opening cysteine and the closing phenylalanine or tryptophan. Each record gives: D gene, clone size, J gene, V gene, CDR3 protein, CDR3 DNA. A D gene is named only where the DNA matches it firmly. The size of a clone is reported for some rows only, either as once, few or many, or as a class for expanded clones.

D: TRBD1; size: once; J: TRBJ1-4; V: TRBV6-5; CDR3: CASRAGGSTNEKLFF; DNA: TGTGCCAGCAGGGCAGGGGGATCAACTAATGAAAAACTGTTTTTT
D: TRBD1; size: few; J: TRBJ1-5; V: TRBV6-2/TRBV6-3; CDR3: CASSDRVFQPQHF; DNA: TGTGCCAGCAGCGACAGGGTTTTCCAGCCCCAGCATTTT
D: TRBD1; size: NA; J: TRBJ2-7; V: TRBV4-2; CDR3: CASSQGGTGSYEQYF; DNA: TGTGCCAGCAGCCAAGGCGGGACAGGGTCCTACGAGCAGTACTTC
D: NA; size: NA; J: TRBJ1-2; V: TRBV6-6; CDR3: CASSPQGSYGYTF; DNA: TGTGCCAGCAGCCCACAGGGCAGCTATGGCTACACCTTC
D: TRBD1; size: NA; J: TRBJ2-1; V: TRBV6-6; CDR3: CASSPRGTGGLNEQFF; DNA: TGTGCCAGCAGTCCGCGGGGGACAGGGGGACTCAATGAGCAGTTCTTC
D: TRBD1; size: NA; J: TRBJ1-4; V: TRBV28; CDR3: CASSLRTGWSTNEKLFF; DNA: TGTGCCAGCAGTTTAAGGACAGGGTGGTCTACTAATGAAAAACTGTTTTTT
D: NA; size: NA; J: TRBJ1-1; V: TRBV6-6; CDR3: CASSYAVGGNTEAFF; DNA: TGTGCCAGCAGTTACGCCGTGGGGGGGAACACTGAAGCTTTCTTT
D: NA; size: NA; J: TRBJ1-3; V: TRBV18; CDR3: CASSQMKGDSGNTIYF; DNA: TGTGCCAGCTCGCAAATGAAAGGGGATTCTGGAAACACCATATATTTT
D: TRBD1; size: few; J: TRBJ1-2; V: TRBV12-3/TRBV12-4; CDR3: CASSLWDSYGYTF; DNA: TGTGCCAGCAGTTTATGGGACAGCTATGGCTACACCTTC
D: TRBD1; size: NA; J: TRBJ2-7; V: TRBV6-5; CDR3: CASRVTGVGYEQYF; DNA: TGTGCCAGCAGGGTAACAGGGGTAGGCTACGAGCAGTACTTC